The T cell receptor beta chain under discussion was sequenced for a study of blood T cell repertoires in COVID-19 (dated by TCRdb to 2018 to 2020). The study in broad terms: The collaborator samples originated in the United States, Italy and Spain and spanned the acute and convalescent phases of COVID-19. The material from the prospective study consisted of cDNA or gDNA derived from T cells, B-cell-depleted T cells, or PBMCs. Deeply sampled blood TCRbeta repertoires from subjects exposed to, actively infected with, or recovered from COVID-19 were included in the dataset. A freely available public database, intended as a resource for researchers studying the immune response to SARS-CoV-2, is where the repertoires were released. The samples were drawn from the first 160 participants of the ongoing ImmuneRACE study and from 950 to 1,500 subjects provided by 6 global collaborators. Nearly every sample came with metadata listing a de-identified subject ID, COVID-19 status, age in years and sex. HLA class I and class II types, where available, came from metadata supplied by the sample provider rather than from assay-based typing. Overall study results and their limits: The amount of clinical and demographic metadata varied by source and participant and was provided uncurated.

Collaborating institutions collected whole blood in K2EDTA tubes following their own protocols. For TCRbeta analysis, collaborator samples were shipped as frozen whole blood, as isolated PBMCs, or as DNA extracted from either sample type. As to this clone: No antigen is known for it. Qualities for individual bases were not recorded, and no much larger clone is one base off.

Cut back by 5 bases and 5 bases, the V and J ends lie 14 bases apart. In the germline V gene (reference sequence), CDR1 corresponds to SEHNR and CDR2 to FQNEAQ. Reading from cysteine to phenylalanine, the CDR3 counts 14 amino acids. The retained sequence is limited to the CDR3, 42 bases, with the frame set at the first base. TCRbeta CDR3 regions were amplified from genomic DNA using the immunoSEQ Assay, a bias-controlled multiplex PCR. In the source study's methods: Within the assay, amplification of reference gene primers was used to estimate how many nucleated cells each sample contained. To quantify the absolute abundance of each unique TCRbeta CDR3 rearrangement, sequence reads were collapsed and filtered. For each sample, productive Simpson clonality was calculated as the square root of Simpson's diversity index across productive rearrangements. The clones in this table, taken by TCRdb from immuneACCESS, are in-frame only. Not every clone is retained; where verified, under half of the shortfall comes from an unresolved V gene, and the cause of the rest is unknown. V and J calls plus clone size are reproduced from that table; the DNA served to infer D and trimming. The sample data list over 15,000 clones, and around four fifths of these were observed just once. Together, the top ten hold about 22% of the sample.

The clonotype originates from a man between 60 and 75 years old with active or convalescent COVID-19. The rearranged segments are TRBV7-9 and TRBJ2-3, with the identity of the D gene unclear. Sequenced material: peripheral blood. The sequence in DNA is TGTGCCAGCAGCCCGGTCGGTGTGCTAGATACGCAGTATTTT. Its coded protein is CASSPVGVLDTQYF.